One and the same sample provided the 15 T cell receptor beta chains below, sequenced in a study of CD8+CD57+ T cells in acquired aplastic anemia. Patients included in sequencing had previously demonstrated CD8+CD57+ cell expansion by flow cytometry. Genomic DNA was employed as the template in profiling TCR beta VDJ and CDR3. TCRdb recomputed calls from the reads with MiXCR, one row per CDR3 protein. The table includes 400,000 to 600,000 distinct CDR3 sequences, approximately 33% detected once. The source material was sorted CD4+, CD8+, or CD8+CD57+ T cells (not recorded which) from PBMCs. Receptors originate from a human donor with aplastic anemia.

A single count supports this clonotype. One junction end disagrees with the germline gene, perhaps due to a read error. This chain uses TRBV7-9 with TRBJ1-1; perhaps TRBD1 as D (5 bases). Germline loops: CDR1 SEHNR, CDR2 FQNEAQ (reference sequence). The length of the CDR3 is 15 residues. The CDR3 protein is CARSSLGTVNTEAFF. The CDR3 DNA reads TGTGCCCGCAGCTCGCTAGGGACGGTGAACACTGAAGCTTTCTTT.

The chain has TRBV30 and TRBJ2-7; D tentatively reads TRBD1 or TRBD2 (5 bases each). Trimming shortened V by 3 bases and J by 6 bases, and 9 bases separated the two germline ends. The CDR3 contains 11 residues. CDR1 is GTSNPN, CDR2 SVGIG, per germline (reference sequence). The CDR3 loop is CAWRRDREQYF. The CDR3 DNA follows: TGTGCCTGGAGGAGGGACCGCGAGCAGTACTTC.

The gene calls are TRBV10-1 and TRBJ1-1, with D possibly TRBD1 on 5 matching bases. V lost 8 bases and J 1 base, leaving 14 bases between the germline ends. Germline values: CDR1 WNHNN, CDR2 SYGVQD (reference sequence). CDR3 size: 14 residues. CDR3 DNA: TGCGCCAGCTTAGAAGCAGGGCAGAACACTGAAGCTTTCTTT. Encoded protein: CASLEAGQNTEAFF.

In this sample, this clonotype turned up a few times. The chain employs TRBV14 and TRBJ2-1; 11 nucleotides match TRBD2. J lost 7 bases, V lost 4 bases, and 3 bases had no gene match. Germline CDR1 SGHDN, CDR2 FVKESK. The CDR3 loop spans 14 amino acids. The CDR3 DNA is TGTGCCAGCAGCCCCCTAGCGGGAGGTAATGAGCAGTTCTTC. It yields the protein CASSPLAGGNEQFF.

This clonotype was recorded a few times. In DNA form, the CDR3 reads TGTGCCAGCAGCTTGAGAGGGGGCCGAAACACCATATATTTT. Protein sequence: CASSLRGGRNTIYF. The chain has TRBV5-6 and TRBJ1-3, with 7 bases fitting TRBD1. Trimming took 1 base from V and 5 from J; bases not matched to a gene: 3. CDR1 is SGHDT, CDR2 YYEEEE, per germline. This CDR3 contains 14 residues.

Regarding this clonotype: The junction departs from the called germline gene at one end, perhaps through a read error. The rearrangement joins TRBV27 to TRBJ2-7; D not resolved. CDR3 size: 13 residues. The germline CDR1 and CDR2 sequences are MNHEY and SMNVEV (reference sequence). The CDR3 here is CASSQPLRNERYF. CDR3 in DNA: TGTGCCAGCAGCCAACCACTTCGGAACGAGCGGTACTTC.

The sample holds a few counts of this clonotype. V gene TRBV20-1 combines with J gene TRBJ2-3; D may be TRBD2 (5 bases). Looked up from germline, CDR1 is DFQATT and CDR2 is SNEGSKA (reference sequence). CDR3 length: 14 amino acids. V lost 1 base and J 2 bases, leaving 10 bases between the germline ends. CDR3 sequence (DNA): TGCAGTGCTAGAGTCCCGGGAATCACAGATACGCAGTATTTT. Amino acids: CSARVPGITDTQYF.

CDR3 coding DNA: TGTGCCAGCAGTGGGGGACAGGTTATGGAGACCCAGTACTTC. Its protein is CASSGGQVMETQYF. The chain joins TRBV28 to TRBJ2-5, with TRBD1 matching over 8 bases. The V segment lost 5 bases and the J segment 5 bases; nucleotides outside the gene matches: 7. CDR1 and CDR2 (germline): MDHEN, SYDVKM. The CDR3 contains 14 residues.

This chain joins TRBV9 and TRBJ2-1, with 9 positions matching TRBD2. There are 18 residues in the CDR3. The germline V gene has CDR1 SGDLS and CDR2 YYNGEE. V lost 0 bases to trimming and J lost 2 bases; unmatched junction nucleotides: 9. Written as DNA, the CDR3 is TGTGCCAGCAGCGTAGCGGCTAGCGGGGATGTCGCCTACAATGAGCAGTTCTTC. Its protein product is CASSVAASGDVAYNEQFF.

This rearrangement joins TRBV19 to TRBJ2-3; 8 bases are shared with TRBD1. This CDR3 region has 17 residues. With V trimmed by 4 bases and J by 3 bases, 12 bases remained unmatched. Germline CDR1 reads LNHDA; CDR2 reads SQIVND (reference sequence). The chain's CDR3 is CASSNDRGQRRTDTQYF. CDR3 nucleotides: TGTGCCAGTAGTAATGACAGGGGCCAGCGGAGAACAGATACGCAGTATTTT.

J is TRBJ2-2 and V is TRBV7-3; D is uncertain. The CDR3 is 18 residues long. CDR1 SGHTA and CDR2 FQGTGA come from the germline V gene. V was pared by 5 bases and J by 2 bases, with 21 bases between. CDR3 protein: CASSGKSMVGSNTGELFF. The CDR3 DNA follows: TGTGCCAGCAGCGGAAAGTCCATGGTCGGGTCCAACACCGGGGAGCTGTTTTTT.

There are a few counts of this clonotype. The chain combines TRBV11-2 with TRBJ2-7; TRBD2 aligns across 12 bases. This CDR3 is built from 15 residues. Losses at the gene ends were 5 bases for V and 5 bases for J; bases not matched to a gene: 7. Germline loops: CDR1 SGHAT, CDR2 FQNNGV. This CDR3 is CASSARTSGANEQYF. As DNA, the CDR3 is TGTGCCAGCAGCGCTCGGACTAGCGGGGCCAACGAGCAGTACTTC.

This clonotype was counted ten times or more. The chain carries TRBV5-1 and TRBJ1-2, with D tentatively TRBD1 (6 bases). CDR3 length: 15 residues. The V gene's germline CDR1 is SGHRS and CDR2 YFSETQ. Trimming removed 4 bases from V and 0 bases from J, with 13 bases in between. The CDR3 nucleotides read TGCGCCAGCAGCCAAGACAGGATAGCTAACTATGGCTACACCTTC. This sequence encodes CASSQDRIANYGYTF.

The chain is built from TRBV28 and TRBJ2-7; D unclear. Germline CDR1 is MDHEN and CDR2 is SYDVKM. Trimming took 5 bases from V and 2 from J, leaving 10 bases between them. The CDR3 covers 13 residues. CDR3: CASSSPDTYEQYF. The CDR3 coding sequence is TGTGCCAGCAGTAGTCCAGATACCTACGAGCAGTACTTC.

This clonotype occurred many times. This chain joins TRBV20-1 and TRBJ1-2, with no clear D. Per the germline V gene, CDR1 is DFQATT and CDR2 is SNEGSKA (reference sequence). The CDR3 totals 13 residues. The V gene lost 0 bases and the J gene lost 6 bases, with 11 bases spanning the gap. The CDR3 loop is CSARESAAHGYTF. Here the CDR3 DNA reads TGCAGTGCTAGAGAATCCGCGGCCCATGGCTACACCTTC.